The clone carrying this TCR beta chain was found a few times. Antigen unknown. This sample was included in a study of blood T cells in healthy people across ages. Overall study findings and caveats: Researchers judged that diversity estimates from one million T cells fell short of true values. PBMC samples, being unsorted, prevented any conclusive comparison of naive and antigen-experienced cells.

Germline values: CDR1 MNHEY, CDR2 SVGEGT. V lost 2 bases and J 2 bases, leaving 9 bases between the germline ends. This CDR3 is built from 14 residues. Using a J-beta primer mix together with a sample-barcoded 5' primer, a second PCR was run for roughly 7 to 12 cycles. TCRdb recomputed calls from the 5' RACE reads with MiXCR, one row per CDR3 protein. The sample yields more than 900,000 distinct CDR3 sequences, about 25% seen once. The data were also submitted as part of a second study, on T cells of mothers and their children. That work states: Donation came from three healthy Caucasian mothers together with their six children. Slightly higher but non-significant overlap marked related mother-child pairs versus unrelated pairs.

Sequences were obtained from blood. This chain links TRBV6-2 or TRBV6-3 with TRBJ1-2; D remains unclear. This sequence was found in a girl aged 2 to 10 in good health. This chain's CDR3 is CASSYGPGNYGYTF. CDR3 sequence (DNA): TGTGCCAGCAGTTACGGGCCGGGAAACTATGGCTACACCTTC.